Sequencing of this T cell receptor (beta chain) was carried out in a study of regulatory T cells in long-lasting Graves disease. HTBI primers from iRepertoire and Arm-PCR of CDR3 regions yielded the TCR beta libraries. Each CDR3 protein is one row after TCRdb ran MiXCR on the multiplex PCR reads. The sample carries a few hundred thousand distinct CDR3 sequences, approximately 15% recorded once. Time point denoted: newly diagnosed GD, antithyroid drugs for less than 3 months. The TCR library used RNA extracted from PBMCs. CDR1 and CDR2 (germline): SGHKS, YYEKEE (reference sequence). V dropped 0 bases and J dropped 0 bases, with 9 bases sitting between them. This CDR3 contains 15 residues. The same data also contributed to another study, on T cells in Graves' hyperthyroidism and ophthalmopathy. This second report adds: For ophthalmopathy, model prediction preceded onset by a median around 7 months.

Material: peripheral blood mononuclear cells (PBMCs), obtained at new diagnosis, from a patient treated with antithyroid drugs. The clonotype originates from a woman aged 45 to 65 with Graves disease. The chain couples TRBV5-5 to TRBJ2-5, with a weak D call TRBD2 (6 bases). The CDR3 reads CASSLGAGNQETQYF. CDR3 bases: TGTGCCAGCAGCTTGGGGGCGGGGAACCAAGAGACCCAGTACTTC.